These 3 T cell receptor beta chains share one sample of origin, sequenced in a study of cytomegalovirus exposure and HLA in healthy donors. Produced via immunoSEQ multiplex PCR; TCRdb's table is partial and in-frame only. This sample carries about 110,000 clones, about 85% of them seen once, and the ten largest clones take approximately 2.9%. Sequenced input: PBMCs. The receptors were sampled from a woman between 18 and 30 years old in good health and CMV-seronegative.

The V call is TRBV6-6, the J call TRBJ1-2; TRBD1 aligns across 10 bases. J was trimmed by 6 bases and V by 0 bases; bases with no gene match: 1. The CDR3 is 14 residues long. CDR1 is MNHNY and CDR2 is SVGAGI in the germline V gene (reference sequence). CDR3 in amino acids: CASSYSDRGNGYTF. In DNA, the CDR3 is TGTGCCAGCAGTTACTCGGACAGGGGGAATGGCTACACCTTC.

The rearrangement joins TRBV4-1 to TRBJ1-2, with 10 positions matching TRBD1. Germline loops: CDR1 MGHRA, CDR2 YSYEKL. The CDR3 length is 16 residues. The V gene end was trimmed by 4 bases and the J gene end by 8 bases; junction bases not matched to a gene: 13. This CDR3 reads CASSLSGTGDSRGYTF. In nucleotides, the CDR3 is TGCGCCAGCAGCCTAAGCGGGACAGGGGATAGTAGGGGCTACACCTTC.

The rearrangement uses TRBV11-2 and TRBJ2-7; possible D gene TRBD2, 5 bases. With 3 bases removed from V and 0 bases from J, the gap between germline ends came to 12 bases. The germline gives CDR1 SGHAT, CDR2 FQNNGV. The CDR3 extends over 15 amino acids. The CDR3 reads CASSLGDGGSYEQYF. The CDR3 nucleotides are TGTGCCAGCAGCTTGGGCGACGGAGGCTCCTACGAGCAGTACTTC.